This TCR beta chain was sequenced during a study of response to subunit inactivated influenza vaccine. General study findings and limits: Only a handful of new T cells, the authors suggested, are recruited with each seasonal influenza vaccination.

A single record per CDR3 protein comes from TCRdb applying MiXCR to the RT-PCR reads. This sample carries around 200,000 distinct CDR3 sequences, around 15% of them seen once, and the ten largest clones take about a quarter. J lost 3 bases, V lost 2 bases, and 5 bases had no gene match. Germline CDR1 reads SGHRS; CDR2 reads YFSETQ. This CDR3 is 14 amino acids long. This clonotype was seen ten or more times. Its cognate antigen is unknown. The V gene is TRBV5-1, the J gene TRBJ2-7; 7 nucleotides line up with TRBD2. The sequence came from a man between 45 and 60 years old who received an inactivated influenza vaccine. This material consisted of CD8+ T cells sorted from PBMCs, taken around 5 days after vaccination. CDR3 DNA: TGCGCCAGCAGCTTAGGACTAGAATACTACGAGCAGTACTTC. Residues: CASSLGLEYYEQYF.